This T cell receptor (beta chain) derives from a study of CD4 T cells in relation to SARS-CoV-2 and coronaviruses. The unexposed donors gave CD4+ T cells in about 2011-2019, prior to COVID-19. Details on this clone: The antigen is unknown.

Assay: immunoSEQ multiplex PCR; the TCRdb copy retains only in-frame clones and omits some. This table holds about 68,000 clones, more than 85% found once. This CDR3 contains 15 residues. Between the trimmed V and J ends, which lost 6 bases and 7 bases, there was a span of 18 bases. The V gene's germline CDR1 is SNHLY and CDR2 FYNNEI. Study conclusions and caveats: Monoreactive clones expanded significantly more to SARS-CoV-2 than crossreactive clones did.

The sequencing sample was made of naive CD4+ T cells from PBMCs. Subset denoted: naive CD4+ T cells isolated by negative enrichment. The gene calls are TRBV2 and TRBJ1-4; no definite D call. The clonotype originates from a human donor in good health. CDR3 sequence reads: CASSPNTPISEKLFF. The CDR3 bases are TGTGCCAGCAGCCCAAACACCCCTATAAGTGAAAAACTGTTTTTT.